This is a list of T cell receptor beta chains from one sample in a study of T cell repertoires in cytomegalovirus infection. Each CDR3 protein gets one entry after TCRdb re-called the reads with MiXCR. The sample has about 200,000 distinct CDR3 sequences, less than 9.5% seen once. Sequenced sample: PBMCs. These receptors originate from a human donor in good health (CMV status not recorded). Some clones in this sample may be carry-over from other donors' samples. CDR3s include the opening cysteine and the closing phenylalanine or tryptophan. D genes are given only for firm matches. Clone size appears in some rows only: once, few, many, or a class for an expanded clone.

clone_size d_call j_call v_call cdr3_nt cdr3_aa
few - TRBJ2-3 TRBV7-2 TGTGCCACCACCCCCAGTAGGACCACAGATACGCAGTATTTT CATTPSRTTDTQYF
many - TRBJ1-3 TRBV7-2 TGTGCCAGCAGCTTATGGGGGTCTGGAAACACCATATATTTT CASSLWGSGNTIYF
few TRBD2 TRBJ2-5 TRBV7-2 TGTGCCAGCAGCTCCGGACTAGCCACCCAGTACTTC CASSSGLATQYF
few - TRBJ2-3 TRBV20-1 TGCAGTGCTAGTTCCCGAGGGCGGGGATTCTCGGATACGCAGTATTTT CSASSRGRGFSDTQYF
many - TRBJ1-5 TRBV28 TGTGCCAGCAGTGCCCTTGGGGAGGGCCGCAATCAGCCCCAGCATTTT CASSALGEGRNQPQHF
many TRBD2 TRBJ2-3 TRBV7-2 TGTGCCAGCACCTACACAAGCGGGAAAAGCACAGATACGCAGTATTTT CASTYTSGKSTDTQYF
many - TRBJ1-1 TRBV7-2 TGTGCCAGCAGCCCAGCCTCGCCGAACACTGAAGCTTTCTTT CASSPASPNTEAFF
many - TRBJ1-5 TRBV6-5 TGTGCCAGCAGTTACTGGTCCGGGAGGGACAATCAGCCCCAGCATTTT CASSYWSGRDNQPQHF
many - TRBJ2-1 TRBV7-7 TGTGCTAGCAGCTTGGGGGGGACAGTTGAGCAGTTCTTC CASSLGGTVEQFF
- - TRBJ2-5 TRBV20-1 TGCAGTGCTGCCCGAGTTGTACAGGGGGGGTGGACCCAGTACTTC CSAARVVQGGWTQYF
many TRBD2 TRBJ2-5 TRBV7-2 TGTGCCAGCAGCGTCGCTAGCGGGAACCAAGAGACCCAGTACTTC CASSVASGNQETQYF
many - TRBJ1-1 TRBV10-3 TGTGCCATCGGGTTAGGACCCGACACTGAAGCTTTCTTT CAIGLGPDTEAFF
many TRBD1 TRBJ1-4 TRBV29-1 TGCAGCACCAATGGAGGACAGGGGGCAACTAATGAAAAACTGTTTTTT CSTNGGQGATNEKLFF
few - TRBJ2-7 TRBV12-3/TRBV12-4 TGTGCCAGCAGTTTCGCTGACGGCGCGGGACTGGACGAGCAGTACTTC CASSFADGAGLDEQYF
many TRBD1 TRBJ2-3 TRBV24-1 TGTGCCACCGGGTCGTCGGACAGGGAGATAGATACGCAGTATTTT CATGSSDREIDTQYF
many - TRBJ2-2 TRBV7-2 TGTGCCAGCAGGGGGGGAGCCGGCGTGGGGGAGCTGTTTTTT CASRGGAGVGELFF
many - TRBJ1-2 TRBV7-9 TGTGCCAGCAGCTTAGTCCAAGACGTGGCTAACTATGGCTACACCTTC CASSLVQDVANYGYTF
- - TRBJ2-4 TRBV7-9 TGTGCCAGCAGCAAAGGCGGAGGTGTCAAAAACATTCAGTACTTC CASSKGGGVKNIQYF
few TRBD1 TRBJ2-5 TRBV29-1 TGCAGCGTTGGACAGGGCTTAGAGACCCAGTACTTC CSVGQGLETQYF
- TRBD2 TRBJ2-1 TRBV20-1 TGCAGTGCTACCTCACTAGCGGGGGTCCAGGGGAACAATGAGCAGTTCTTC CSATSLAGVQGNNEQFF
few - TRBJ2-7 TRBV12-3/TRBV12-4 TGTGCCAGCACCCCCGACAGCTCCTACGAGCAGTACTTC CASTPDSSYEQYF
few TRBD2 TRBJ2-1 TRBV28 TGTGCCAGCAGTCCACTAGCGGGGGCGATACCACATCAGGATGAGCAGTTCTTC CASSPLAGAIPHQDEQFF
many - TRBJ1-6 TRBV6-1 TGTGCCAGCAGTCGGGAGGGCAATTCACCCCTCCACTTT CASSREGNSPLHF
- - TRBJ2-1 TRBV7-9 TGTGCCAGCACGGTTGCGGGTTCGCATGAGCAGTTCTTC CASTVAGSHEQFF
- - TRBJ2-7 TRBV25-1 TGTGCCAGCACTTCAAACGGCTACGAGCAGTACTTC CASTSNGYEQYF
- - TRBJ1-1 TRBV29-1 TGCAGCGCCGCCAACACTGAAGCTTTCTTT CSAANTEAFF
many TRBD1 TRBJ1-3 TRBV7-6 TGTGCCAGCAGCCCAGGGGGTAACCCTGGAAACACCATATATTTT CASSPGGNPGNTIYF
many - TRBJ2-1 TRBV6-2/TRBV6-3 TGTGCCAGCAGTTACTCCGACGTGTCCTACAATGAGCAGTTCTTC CASSYSDVSYNEQFF
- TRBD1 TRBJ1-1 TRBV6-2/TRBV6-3 TGTGCCAGCAGTCAAGGGACAGGGAAAGCTTTCTTT CASSQGTGKAFF
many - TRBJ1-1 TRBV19 TGTGCCAGTAGTATTGGGCTCGGGGGCACTGAAGCTTTCTTT CASSIGLGGTEAFF
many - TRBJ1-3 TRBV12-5 TGTGCTAGTGGCACTAGCTCTGGAAACACCATATATTTT CASGTSSGNTIYF